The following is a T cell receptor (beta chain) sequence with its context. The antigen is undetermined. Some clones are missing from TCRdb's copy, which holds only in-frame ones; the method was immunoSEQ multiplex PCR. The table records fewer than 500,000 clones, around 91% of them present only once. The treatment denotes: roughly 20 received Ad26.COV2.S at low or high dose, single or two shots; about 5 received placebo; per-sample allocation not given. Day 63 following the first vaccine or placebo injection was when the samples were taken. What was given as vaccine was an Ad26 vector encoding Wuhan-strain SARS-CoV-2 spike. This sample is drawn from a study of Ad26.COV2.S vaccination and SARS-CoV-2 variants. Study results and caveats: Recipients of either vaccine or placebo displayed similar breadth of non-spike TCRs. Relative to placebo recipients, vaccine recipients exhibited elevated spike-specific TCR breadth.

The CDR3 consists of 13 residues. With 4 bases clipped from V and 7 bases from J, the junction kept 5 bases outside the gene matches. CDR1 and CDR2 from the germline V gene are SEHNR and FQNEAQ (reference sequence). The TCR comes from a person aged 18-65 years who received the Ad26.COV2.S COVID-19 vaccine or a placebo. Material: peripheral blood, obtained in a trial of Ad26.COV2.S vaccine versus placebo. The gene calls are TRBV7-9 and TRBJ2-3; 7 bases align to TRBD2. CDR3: CASSSPGGNTQYF. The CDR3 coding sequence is TGTGCCAGCAGCTCCCCCGGGGGGAATACGCAGTATTTT.